What follows is one T cell receptor (beta chain) and its context. Its target is not known. In germline, CDR1 is MNHEY, CDR2 SMNVEV (reference sequence). This CDR3 comprises 13 residues. The V end lost 1 base, the J end lost 8 bases, and 11 bases lay between the germline ends. The data were taken from a study of post-analysis software for immune sequencing data. Overall study: Progressive-relapsing, secondary progressive and relapsing-remitting multiple sclerosis were among the disease courses included. The study's findings and limits: Comparison of patients with controls showed five TRBV segments more frequent in patients, TRBV5-6, TRBV5-1 and TRBV20-1 among them.

Incorporated into the TCR beta cDNA libraries were unique molecular identifiers, which served to reduce PCR and sequencing biases. MiXCR, applied by TCRdb to the PCR reads, yields one record per CDR3 protein. Among hundreds of thousands of distinct CDR3 sequences, 59% were seen once, and the ten largest hold approximately 10%. This chain joins TRBV27 and TRBJ1-1; possibly TRBD1 for D (6 bases). The sequence derives from a girl aged 2 to 9 with multiple sclerosis. The sequenced sample consisted of blood. CDR3 coding DNA: TGTGCCAGCAGTTTATGGGGGCCGACGGAAGCTTTCTTT. It is translated as CASSLWGPTEAFF.